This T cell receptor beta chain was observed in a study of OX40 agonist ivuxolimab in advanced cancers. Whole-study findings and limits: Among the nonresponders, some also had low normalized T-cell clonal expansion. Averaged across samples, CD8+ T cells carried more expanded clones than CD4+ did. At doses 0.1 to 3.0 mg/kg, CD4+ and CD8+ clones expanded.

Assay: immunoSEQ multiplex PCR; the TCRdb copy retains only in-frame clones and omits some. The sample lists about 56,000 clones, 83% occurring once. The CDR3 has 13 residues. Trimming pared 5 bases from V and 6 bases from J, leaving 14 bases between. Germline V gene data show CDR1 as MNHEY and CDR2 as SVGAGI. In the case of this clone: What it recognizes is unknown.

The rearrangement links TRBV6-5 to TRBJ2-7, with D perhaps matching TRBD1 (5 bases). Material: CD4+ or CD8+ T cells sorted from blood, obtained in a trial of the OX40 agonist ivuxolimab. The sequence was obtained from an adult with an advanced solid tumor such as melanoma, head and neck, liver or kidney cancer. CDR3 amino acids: CASSGHTQVEQYF. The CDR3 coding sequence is TGTGCCAGCAGTGGACACACACAGGTCGAGCAGTACTTC.